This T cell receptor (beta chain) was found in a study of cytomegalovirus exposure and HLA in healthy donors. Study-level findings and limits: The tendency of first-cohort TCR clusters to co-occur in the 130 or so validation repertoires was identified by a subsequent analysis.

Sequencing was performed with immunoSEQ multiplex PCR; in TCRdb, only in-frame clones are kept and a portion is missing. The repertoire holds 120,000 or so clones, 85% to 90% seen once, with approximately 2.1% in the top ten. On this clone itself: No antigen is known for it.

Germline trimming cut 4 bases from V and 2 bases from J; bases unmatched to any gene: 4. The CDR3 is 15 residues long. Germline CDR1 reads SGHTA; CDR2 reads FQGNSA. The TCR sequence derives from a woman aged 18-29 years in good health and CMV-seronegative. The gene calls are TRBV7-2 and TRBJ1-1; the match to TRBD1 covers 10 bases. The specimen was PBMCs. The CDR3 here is CASSSRTGGNTEAFF. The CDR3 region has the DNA TGTGCCAGCAGCTCCCGGACAGGGGGTAACACTGAAGCTTTCTTT.